This T cell receptor (beta chain) came from a study of technical replicates of blood from several donors. This table comes from immunoSEQ multiplex PCR, and its TCRdb copy is limited to in-frame clones, with some not included. The sample consists of approximately 77,000 clones, 85% to 95% of them appearing once. CDR1 SQVTM and CDR2 ANQGSEA come from the germline V gene. The CDR3 sequence is 14 residues long. V shed 6 bases and J 2 bases; nucleotides not matched to a gene: 4. J is TRBJ1-3 and V is TRBV29-1; 10 nucleotides line up with TRBD1. The TCR originated in a human donor in good health. What was sequenced was T cells isolated from PBMCs. CDR3 bases: TGCAGCGTGGGGACAGGGGATGCTGGAAACACCATATATTTT. Protein product: CSVGTGDAGNTIYF.